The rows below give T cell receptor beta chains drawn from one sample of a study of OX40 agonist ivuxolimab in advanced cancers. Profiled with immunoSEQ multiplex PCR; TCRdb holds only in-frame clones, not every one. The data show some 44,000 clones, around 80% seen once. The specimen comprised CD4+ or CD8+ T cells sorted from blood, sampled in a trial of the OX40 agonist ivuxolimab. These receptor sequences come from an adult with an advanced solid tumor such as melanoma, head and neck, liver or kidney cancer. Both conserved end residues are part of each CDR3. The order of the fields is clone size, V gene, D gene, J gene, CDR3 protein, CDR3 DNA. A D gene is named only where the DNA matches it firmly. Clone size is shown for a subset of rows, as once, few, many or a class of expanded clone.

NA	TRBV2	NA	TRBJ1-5	CASGGIGQLQHF	TGTGCCAGCGGAGGTATAGGTCAGCTCCAGCATTTT
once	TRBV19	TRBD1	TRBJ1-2	CASSARTGAASKTTGYTF	TGTGCCAGTAGTGCCCGGACAGGGGCTGCTTCCAAAACTACGGGCTACACCTTC
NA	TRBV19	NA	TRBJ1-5	CASSNSPALNQPQHF	TGTGCCAGTAGTAATAGCCCGGCTTTAAATCAGCCCCAGCATTTT
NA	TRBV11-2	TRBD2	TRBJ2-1	CASSFWTSGRAHEQFF	TGTGCCAGCAGCTTCTGGACTAGCGGGAGGGCCCATGAGCAGTTCTTC
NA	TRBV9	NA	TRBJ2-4	CASSSAVGGGSLDIQYF	TGTGCCAGCAGTTCTGCAGTGGGCGGAGGTTCATTAGACATTCAGTACTTC
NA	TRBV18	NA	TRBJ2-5	CASSRTAQETQYF	TGTGCCAGCTCACGAACGGCCCAAGAGACCCAGTACTTC
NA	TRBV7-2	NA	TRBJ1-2	CASSLGQGNYGYTF	TGTGCCAGCAGCTTAGGTCAGGGGAACTATGGCTACACCTTC
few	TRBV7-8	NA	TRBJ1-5	CASSLIGGGWGGDSNQPQHF	TGTGCCAGCAGCTTAATAGGTGGGGGGTGGGGTGGCGACAGCAATCAGCCCCAGCATTTT
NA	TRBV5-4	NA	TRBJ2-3	CASSSKGTPTDTQYF	TGTGCCAGCAGCTCCAAGGGGACTCCCACAGATACGCAGTATTTT
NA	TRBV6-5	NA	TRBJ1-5	CASRRRGSNQPQHF	TGTGCCAGCAGGCGACGTGGTAGCAATCAGCCCCAGCATTTT
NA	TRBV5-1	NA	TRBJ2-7	CASSLRGLPYEQYF	TGCGCCAGCAGCTTAAGGGGGTTGCCCTACGAGCAGTACTTC
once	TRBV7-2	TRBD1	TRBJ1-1	CASSAQGYTEAFF	TGTGCCAGCAGTGCACAGGGGTACACTGAAGCTTTCTTT
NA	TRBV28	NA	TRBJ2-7	CASTQLDGGYEQYF	TGTGCCAGCACTCAGTTAGACGGGGGCTACGAGCAGTACTTC
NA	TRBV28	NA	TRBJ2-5	CASSSGSQETQYF	TGTGCCAGCAGTTCTGGCAGCCAAGAGACCCAGTACTTC
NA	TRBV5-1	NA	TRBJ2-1	CASSLGDRYNEQFF	TGCGCCAGCAGCTTAGGGGACCGGTACAATGAGCAGTTCTTC
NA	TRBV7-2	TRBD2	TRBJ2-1	CASSLFHLSGTYNEQFF	TGTGCCAGCAGCTTATTCCACTTAAGCGGGACCTACAATGAGCAGTTCTTC
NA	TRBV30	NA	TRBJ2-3	CAWSKRDTQYF	TGTGCCTGGAGTAAGAGGGATACGCAGTATTTT
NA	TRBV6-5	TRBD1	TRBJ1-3	CASSYGRGLSGNTIYF	TGTGCCAGCAGTTACGGCAGGGGGCTCTCTGGAAACACCATATATTTT
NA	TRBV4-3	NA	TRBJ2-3	CASSPAGPSVGTQYF	TGCGCCAGCAGCCCAGCCGGGCCCTCAGTGGGTACGCAGTATTTT
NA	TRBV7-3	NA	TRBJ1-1	CASSWGSYTEAFF	TGTGCCAGCAGCTGGGGGTCTTACACTGAAGCTTTCTTT
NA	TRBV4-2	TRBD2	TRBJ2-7	CASSPGLAGNYEQYF	TGTGCCAGCAGCCCGGGACTAGCGGGGAACTACGAGCAGTACTTC
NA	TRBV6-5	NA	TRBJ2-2	CASIPGYNTGELFF	TGTGCCAGCATACCAGGTTACAACACCGGGGAGCTGTTTTTT
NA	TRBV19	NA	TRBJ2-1	CASSAQIVYEQFF	TGTGCCAGTAGCGCGCAAATAGTTTATGAGCAGTTCTTC
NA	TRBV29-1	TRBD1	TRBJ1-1	CSGGDSYTEAFF	TGCAGCGGGGGGGACAGTTACACTGAAGCTTTCTTT
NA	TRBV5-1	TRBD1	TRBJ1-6	CASRETGDNSPLHF	TGCGCCAGCAGGGAGACAGGGGATAATTCACCCCTCCACTTT
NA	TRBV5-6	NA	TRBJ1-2	CASSSDGNNYGYTF	TGTGCCAGCAGCTCGGACGGTAATAACTATGGCTACACCTTC
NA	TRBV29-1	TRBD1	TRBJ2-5	CSVVGSGTGEETQYF	TGCAGCGTTGTGGGGAGTGGGACAGGGGAAGAGACCCAGTACTTC
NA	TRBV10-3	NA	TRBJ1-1	CAISEGRMNTEAFF	TGTGCCATCAGTGAGGGCAGGATGAACACTGAAGCTTTCTTT
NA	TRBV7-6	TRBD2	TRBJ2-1	CASSNPGGIEQFF	TGTGCCAGCAGCAATCCGGGGGGGATTGAGCAGTTCTTC
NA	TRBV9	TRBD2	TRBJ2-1	CASSNSGRPYDEQFF	TGTGCCAGCAGCAACAGCGGGAGGCCCTACGATGAGCAGTTCTTC
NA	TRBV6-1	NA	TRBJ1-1	CASGGGLNLNTEAFF	TGTGCCAGCGGGGGCGGACTTAACTTGAACACTGAAGCTTTCTTT
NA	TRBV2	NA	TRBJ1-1	CASSEEWNTEAFF	TGTGCCAGCAGTGAAGAATGGAACACTGAAGCTTTCTTT
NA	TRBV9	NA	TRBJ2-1	CASSVAKGTAYNEQFF	TGTGCCAGCAGCGTAGCTAAGGGGACCGCATACAATGAGCAGTTCTTC
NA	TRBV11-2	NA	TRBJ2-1	CASSFPNWDEQFF	TGTGCCAGCAGCTTCCCGAACTGGGATGAGCAGTTCTTC
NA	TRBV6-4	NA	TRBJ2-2	CASRGSSTGELFF	TGTGCCAGCAGAGGTAGCAGCACCGGGGAGCTGTTTTTT
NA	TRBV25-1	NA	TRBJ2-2	CASSAVGREAKAGELFF	TGTGCCAGCAGTGCGGTGGGCAGGGAGGCTAAAGCCGGGGAGCTGTTTTTT
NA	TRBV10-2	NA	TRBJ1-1	CASGEDSLNTEAFF	TGCGCCAGCGGCGAAGACAGCTTGAACACTGAAGCTTTCTTT
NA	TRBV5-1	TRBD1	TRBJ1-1	CASSSGTGSPEAFF	TGCGCCAGCAGCTCCGGGACAGGGAGCCCCGAAGCTTTCTTT
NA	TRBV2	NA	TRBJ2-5	CASSDRGLGGTQYF	TGTGCCAGCAGTGACCGGGGCCTGGGGGGGACCCAGTACTTC
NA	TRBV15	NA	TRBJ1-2	CATSRGMTATGGYTF	TGTGCCACCAGCAGGGGGATGACAGCCACGGGTGGCTACACCTTC
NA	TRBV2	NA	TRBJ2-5	CASILVAKETQYF	TGTGCCAGCATCCTGGTCGCGAAAGAGACCCAGTACTTC
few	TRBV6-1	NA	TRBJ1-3	CASRKDGNTIYF	TGTGCCAGCAGAAAGGATGGAAACACCATATATTTT
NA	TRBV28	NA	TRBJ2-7	CASSLRGYEQYF	TGTGCCAGCAGTTTAAGAGGTTACGAGCAGTACTTC